This T cell receptor (beta chain) was identified in a study of cytomegalovirus exposure and HLA in healthy donors. The CDR3 length is 15 residues. Germline V gene data show CDR1 as MNHEY and CDR2 as SMNVEV (reference sequence). The V and J ends lost 0 bases and 0 bases, in that order; junction bases with no gene match: 1. PCR employed 60 Vbeta and 13 Jbeta primers. Profiled with immunoSEQ multiplex PCR; TCRdb holds only in-frame clones, not every one. The data contain roughly 180,000 clones, 85% of them singletons. Material: PBMCs. This clonotype was obtained from a boy younger than 10 in good health and CMV-seronegative. The V and J genes are TRBV27 and TRBJ1-1; TRBD1 matches at 7 bases. DNA of the CDR3: TGTGCCAGCAGTTTATCGGGGACAGTGAACACTGAAGCTTTCTTT. Its translation is CASSLSGTVNTEAFF.